These 9 T cell receptor beta chains were sequenced from one sample in a study of CD8 T cells in Susac syndrome (dated by TCRdb to between 2018 and 2021). Libraries were built with the immunoSEQ multiplex PCR assay. RNA was extracted using the RNeasy kit, and roughly 0.5 to 1 ug of the RNA was reverse transcribed with random hexamers. Using fastp trimming at Q25 and MiXCR clonotype assembly, TCRdb reanalyzed the public sequencing data and kept in-frame beta chains. Each CDR3 protein appears once, grouped with its most common genes and DNA. Across this sample there are about 300,000 distinct CDR3 sequences, with around 90% seen only once. Roughly 0.059% of the sample is taken by the ten largest. The sample taken for sequencing was CD4+ T cells from PBMCs. The origin of the receptors is a human donor with multiple sclerosis.

This clonotype is a singleton in its sample. The chain joins TRBV5-1 to TRBJ2-3; the D gene is possibly TRBD2 (5 bases). V lost 0 bases and J 0 bases, leaving 11 bases between the germline ends. The CDR3 spans 16 residues. The germline V gene encodes CDR1 SGHRS and CDR2 YFSETQ. The CDR3 loop is CASSLDGAASTDTQYF. The CDR3 nucleotides read TGCGCCAGCAGCTTGGATGGAGCGGCTAGCACAGATACGCAGTATTTT.

The chain uses TRBV7-8 and TRBJ2-3, with a tentative D call TRBD1 (6 bases). Germline lookup yields CDR1 SGHVS and CDR2 FQNEAQ. The V and J ends lost 2 bases and 2 bases respectively, with 11 bases between them. The CDR3 spans 15 residues. In DNA form, the CDR3 reads TGTGCCAGCAGCTTACCAACAGGGATCACAGATACGCAGTATTTT. Translated: CASSLPTGITDTQYF.

The chain carries TRBV27 and TRBJ1-2; 11 nucleotides agree with TRBD1. From germline, CDR1 is MNHEY and CDR2 SMNVEV (reference sequence). The CDR3 sequence is 15 residues long. J lost 5 bases, V lost 5 bases, and 7 bases had no gene match. The CDR3 region has the DNA TGTGCCAGCAGTCCGAAAGGGGACAGGGGGTATGGCTACACCTTC. It codes for CASSPKGDRGYGYTF.

The chain links TRBV2 to TRBJ2-7; D may be TRBD1 or TRBD2 (7 bases each). The germline CDR1 and CDR2 sequences are SNHLY and FYNNEI. The CDR3 is 13 amino acids. V lost 6 bases to trimming and J lost 2 bases, with 11 bases between them. Here the CDR3 reads CASRAGQPYEQYF. The CDR3 DNA follows: TGTGCCAGCAGAGCGGGACAGCCCTACGAGCAGTACTTC.

The chain links TRBV3-1 to TRBJ1-5; a weak D match, TRBD1 (6 bases). Germline-derived CDR1 and CDR2 are LGHDT and YNNKEL (reference sequence). Trimming pared 5 bases from V and 3 bases from J, leaving 11 bases between. The CDR3 contains 14 residues. CDR3 residues: CASSFGQNNQPQHF. Here the CDR3 DNA reads TGTGCCAGCAGCTTCGGACAGAACAATCAGCCCCAGCATTTT.

CDR3 residues: CASSRRASTGELFF. CDR3 DNA sequence: TGTGCCAGCAGCCGCCGGGCGAGCACCGGGGAGCTGTTTTTT. V is TRBV3-1 and J is TRBJ2-2; D unresolved. The CDR3 extends over 14 amino acids. V gave up 4 bases and J gave up 4 bases, with 10 bases separating them. From germline, CDR1 is LGHDT and CDR2 YNNKEL (reference sequence).

This rearrangement joins TRBV6-5 to TRBJ1-5, with unresolved D. CDR1 is MNHEY and CDR2 is SVGAGI in the germline V gene. V was pared by 0 bases and J by 7 bases, with 7 bases between. This CDR3 contains 13 residues. The CDR3 coding sequence is TGTGCCAGCAGTTACTCGAGGAGCCAGCCCCAGCATTTT. As protein: CASSYSRSQPQHF.

CDR3 in amino acids: CASSDSPGQGGEQYF. CDR3 DNA sequence: TGTGCCAGCAGTGACTCGCCCGGACAGGGCGGCGAGCAGTACTTC. This chain uses TRBV25-1 with TRBJ2-7, with 8 bases aligning to TRBD1. Germline CDR1 MGHDK, CDR2 SYGVNS. The CDR3 is 15 amino acids. Losses at the gene ends were 3 bases for V and 6 bases for J; bases not matched to a gene: 10.

The rearrangement uses TRBV12-3 or TRBV12-4 and TRBJ2-7; 8 positions agree with TRBD1. V lost 1 base and J lost 3; bases outside the gene matches: 8. CDR3 length equals 16 residues. The CDR3 bases are TGTGCCAGCAGTTTAGTGTCGGGACAGGAAATCTACGAGCAGTACTTC. Translation: CASSLVSGQEIYEQYF.